One sample yielded the 26 T cell receptor beta chains listed below, sequenced in a study of vaccination and CD4 T cells after COVID-19. Cultured CD4+ T-cell DNA underwent Oncomine TCR Beta short-read sequencing. MiXCR was run by TCRdb on the PCR reads, yielding one entry per CDR3 protein. The repertoire holds just over 20,000 distinct CDR3 sequences, about 59% seen once, with under 30% in the top ten. Treatment in this sample: roughly 11-day PBMC culture with coronavirus spike peptide pools or control peptides (ViraFEST assay). These receptors' antigens are unknown. Sequencing used CD4+ T cells from blood, cultured in vitro, obtained before SARS-CoV-2 vaccination. These receptors were obtained from a human donor who received a COVID-19 vaccine.

The chain combines TRBV7-8 with TRBJ2-7; possibly TRBD2 for D (7 bases). Per the germline V gene, CDR1 is SGHVS and CDR2 is FQNEAQ. The CDR3 has 16 amino acids. The ends were cut back, 4 bases at V and 7 bases at J, with 23 bases in the middle. This CDR3 reads CASSSHVGGVEGEQYF. DNA of the CDR3: TGTGCCAGCAGCTCGCATGTAGGGGGGGTGGAAGGAGAGCAGTACTTC. The whole variable domain, filled in from reference TRBV7-8 and TRBJ2-7, reads GAGVSQSPRYKVAKRGQDVALRCDPISGHVSLFWYQQALGQGPEFLTYFQNEAQLDKSGLPSDRFFAERPEGSVSTLKIQRTQQEDSAVYLCASSSHVGGVEGEQYFGPGTRLTVT.

A few counts support this clonotype. This chain uses TRBV25-1 with TRBJ1-6; 8 bases agree with TRBD1. This CDR3 contains 18 residues. Losses at the gene ends were 2 bases for V and 4 bases for J; bases not matched to a gene: 10. Germline loops: CDR1 MGHDK, CDR2 SYGVNS. Here the CDR3 reads CASSEPGQGIVYNSPLHF. The CDR3 DNA is TGTGCCAGCAGTGAACCTGGACAGGGCATCGTTTATAATTCACCCCTCCACTTT.

The chain combines TRBV6-1 with TRBJ1-5; 7 bases agree with TRBD1. After removal of 8 bases from V and 2 bases from J, the junction contained 12 bases not matched to a gene. The CDR3 runs to 16 residues. Germline CDR1 MNHNS, CDR2 SASEGT. Written as DNA, the CDR3 is TGTGCCAGCTCAGGCCCCCTAACAGGGGGCAATCAGCCCCAGCATTTT. Residues: CASSGPLTGGNQPQHF.

J is TRBJ1-1 and V is TRBV12-5, with 7 bases identical to TRBD1. V lost 0 bases, J lost 3 bases, and 4 bases stayed unmatched. The CDR3 sequence is 15 residues long. Germline-derived CDR1 and CDR2 are LGHNT and FRNRAP. CDR3 residues: CASGLVLGQYTEAFF. In nucleotides, the CDR3 is TGTGCTAGTGGTTTGGTACTGGGACAGTACACTGAAGCTTTCTTT.

CDR3: CAWSTGTREAFF. CDR3 bases: TGTGCCTGGAGTACCGGGACACGTGAAGCTTTCTTT. The genes are TRBV30 and TRBJ1-1; perhaps TRBD1 as D (6 bases). Trimming stripped 2 bases from V and 7 bases from J, with 11 bases between. The V gene's germline CDR1 is GTSNPN and CDR2 SVGIG (reference sequence). The length of the CDR3 is 12 residues.

The chain joins TRBV20-1 to TRBJ1-1; the D is unclear. V lost 6 bases, J lost 0 bases, and 8 bases lay in between. Germline CDR1 DFQATT, CDR2 SNEGSKA (reference sequence). The length of the CDR3 is 12 residues. The CDR3 region is CSATALNTEAFF. For the CDR3, the DNA is TGCAGTGCCACCGCCTTGAACACTGAAGCTTTCTTT.

This chain connects TRBV27 to TRBJ1-1, with a possible D match to TRBD1 (5 bases). The CDR3 totals 12 residues. Trimming removed 0 bases at V and 9 bases at J, with 8 bases between. Germline loops: CDR1 MNHEY, CDR2 SMNVEV (reference sequence). In DNA form, the CDR3 reads TGTGCCAGCAGTTTATCCCAGGGTAAAGCTTTCTTT. The encoded protein is CASSLSQGKAFF.

CDR3: CASTPDRGSGNTIYF. The CDR3 DNA is TGTGCCAGCACCCCGGACAGGGGATCTGGAAACACCATATATTTT. V is TRBV2 and J is TRBJ1-3; 9 bases align to TRBD1. CDR1 is SNHLY, CDR2 FYNNEI, per germline. This CDR3 region has 15 residues. V lost 7 bases to trimming and J lost 1 base; unmatched junction nucleotides: 5.

This clonotype was seen a single time. The chain uses TRBV7-9 and TRBJ1-5, with D perhaps matching TRBD1 (6 bases). The germline V gene encodes CDR1 SEHNR and CDR2 FQNEAQ (reference sequence). With 4 bases removed from V and 6 bases from J, the gap between germline ends came to 16 bases. CDR3 length equals 15 residues. CDR3 in amino acids: CASSSRQVEGQPQHF. The CDR3 DNA sequence: TGTGCCAGCAGCTCAAGACAGGTTGAGGGTCAGCCCCAGCATTTT.

The V gene is TRBV5-1, the J gene TRBJ1-6; 7 nucleotides agree with TRBD1. V shed 4 bases and J 0 bases; nucleotides not matched to a gene: 4. The CDR3 is 16 amino acids. Germline V gene data show CDR1 as SGHRS and CDR2 as YFSETQ. The CDR3 DNA follows: TGCGCCAGCAGCGTCCGGGACAGCTCCTATAATTCACCCCTCCACTTT. It encodes CASSVRDSSYNSPLHF.

The chain has TRBV20-1 and TRBJ1-2; D may be TRBD1 (5 bases). V was shortened by 1 base and J by 4 bases, with 13 bases between the two germline ends. The CDR3 spans 14 residues. Germline V lookup: CDR1 DFQATT, CDR2 SNEGSKA (reference sequence). The CDR3 bases are TGCAGTGCTAGAGGCCTGGCGCAGGGCTATGGCTACACCTTC. Protein: CSARGLAQGYGYTF.

The chain couples TRBV29-1 to TRBJ2-5; a possible D gene is TRBD2 (5 bases). The ends were cut back, 3 bases at V and 4 bases at J, with 6 bases in the middle. Germline V lookup: CDR1 SQVTM, CDR2 ANQGSEA. The CDR3 length is 11 residues. The CDR3: CSVEGAETQYF. The CDR3 DNA reads TGCAGCGTTGAGGGAGCAGAGACCCAGTACTTC.

The chain carries TRBV19 and TRBJ1-1; 7 bases fit TRBD1. This CDR3 region has 13 residues. Per germline, CDR1 LNHDA and CDR2 SQIVND (reference sequence). Germline trimming cut 6 bases from V and 4 bases from J; bases unmatched to any gene: 5. The DNA of the CDR3 is TGTGCCAGTAGCCCGACAGGGCCCACTGAAGCTTTCTTT. The encoded protein is CASSPTGPTEAFF.

There are a few counts of this clonotype. The rearrangement links TRBV19 to TRBJ1-5, with D perhaps matching TRBD1 (5 bases). Germline assignment: CDR1 LNHDA and CDR2 SQIVND (reference sequence). CDR3 size: 16 residues. V was trimmed by 3 bases and J by 7 bases, leaving 19 bases between them. The CDR3 region is CASSMALWGQSQPQHF. DNA of the CDR3: TGTGCCAGTAGTATGGCCCTTTGGGGCCAAAGCCAGCCCCAGCATTTT. The complete variable domain, with remaining parts taken from reference TRBV19 and TRBJ1-5, reads DGGITQSPKYLFRKEGQNVTLSCEQNLNHDAMYWYRQDPGQGLRLIYYSQIVNDFQKGDIAEGYSVSREKKESFPLTVTSAQKNPTAFYLCASSMALWGQSQPQHFGDGTRLSIL.

The V and J genes are TRBV15 and TRBJ2-7; a weak D match, TRBD1 (5 bases). V lost 8 bases and J lost 4, with 9 bases in between. The CDR3 sequence is 11 residues long. The germline gives CDR1 LNHNV, CDR2 YYDKDF (reference sequence). CDR3 sequence reads: CATGQRYEQYF. The DNA of the CDR3 is TGTGCCACCGGACAACGATACGAGCAGTACTTC.

CDR3 sequence reads: CTSSQDSGTRGSNEQFF. The CDR3 DNA reads TGCACCAGCAGCCAAGATTCGGGGACTAGAGGCAGCAATGAGCAGTTCTTC. This rearrangement joins TRBV1 to TRBJ2-1; TRBD2 is the table's D call, not checked against the DNA. TRBV1 is classified as a pseudogene. CDR3 length: 17 amino acids.

There are a few counts of this clonotype. The rearrangement uses TRBV7-9 and TRBJ2-5; TRBD2 matches 8 bases. Germline values: CDR1 SEHNR, CDR2 FQNEAQ (reference sequence). J gave up 1 base and V 5 bases, and 6 bases lay outside the gene matches. This CDR3 has 15 amino acids. The CDR3 is CASSVGGGTQETQYF. The DNA of the CDR3 is TGTGCCAGCAGCGTCGGGGGGGGCACCCAAGAGACCCAGTACTTC.

V is TRBV29-1 and J is TRBJ2-5; D ambiguous. V lost 6 bases to trimming and J lost 2 bases, with 4 bases between them. Germline V gives CDR1 SQVTM, CDR2 ANQGSEA. The CDR3 is 10 amino acids. The CDR3 here is CSVGQETQYF. CDR3 sequence (DNA): TGCAGCGTGGGACAAGAGACCCAGTACTTC.

This clonotype was detected only a few times. Here the CDR3 reads CASSAAGVGVHQPQHF. The CDR3 DNA reads as TGTGCCAGCAGTGCGGCAGGGGTAGGGGTACATCAGCCCCAGCATTTT. The chain uses TRBV6-1 and TRBJ1-5; TRBD1 might be the D (6 bases). V dropped 4 bases and J dropped 5 bases, with 18 bases sitting between them. This CDR3 has 16 residues. The V gene's germline CDR1 is MNHNS and CDR2 SASEGT.

The chain has TRBV20-1 and TRBJ2-5; 7 positions agree with TRBD2. V lost 6 bases, J lost 0 bases, and 4 bases stayed unmatched. The CDR3 sequence is 13 residues long. Germline lookup yields CDR1 DFQATT and CDR2 SNEGSKA (reference sequence). CDR3 sequence reads: CSATSRYQETQYF. In DNA, the CDR3 is TGCAGTGCGACTAGCCGGTACCAAGAGACCCAGTACTTC.

This sequence joins TRBV7-8 and TRBJ2-7; D is ambiguous. The germline V and J ends were trimmed by 5 bases and 4 bases, with 12 bases remaining between them. CDR1 and CDR2 from the germline V gene are SGHVS and FQNEAQ. The CDR3 is 13 residues long. This chain's CDR3 is CASSQGLGYEQYF. The CDR3 DNA reads TGTGCCAGCAGCCAAGGGTTGGGATACGAGCAGTACTTC.

The V and J genes are TRBV25-1 and TRBJ1-4; D gene unclear. Germline V gene sequence: CDR1 MGHDK, CDR2 SYGVNS. V was cut by 5 bases and J by 3 bases, with 4 bases left in between. This CDR3 has 12 amino acids. The CDR3 region has the DNA TGTGCCAGCAGTCTTGCTAATGAAAAACTGTTTTTT. Translating it yields CASSLANEKLFF.

The genes are TRBV20-1 and TRBJ2-7; D may match TRBD1 or TRBD2 (5 bases each). Germline-derived CDR1 and CDR2 are DFQATT and SNEGSKA (reference sequence). V was pared by 1 base and J by 3 bases, with 13 bases between. CDR3 length equals 14 residues. CDR3 DNA: TGCAGTGCTAGAGTTAGAGGGGTCAACTACGAGCAGTACTTC. Translation: CSARVRGVNYEQYF.

V and J are TRBV10-2 and TRBJ2-1; 7 bases are shared with TRBD2. The CDR3 runs to 13 residues. Germline V gene data show CDR1 as WSHSY and CDR2 as SAAADI. J was trimmed by 10 bases and V by 6 bases; bases with no gene match: 9. The CDR3 sequence is CASRTLGGREQFF. CDR3 in DNA: TGCGCCAGCAGAACCCTGGGAGGGCGGGAGCAGTTCTTC.

The V call is TRBV10-1, the J call TRBJ1-2; tentatively, D is TRBD1 (6 bases). This CDR3 comprises 13 residues. Trimming removed 6 bases from V and 2 bases from J, with 10 bases in between. CDR1 is WNHNN, CDR2 SYGVQD, per germline (reference sequence). The DNA for the CDR3 is TGCGCCAGCAGCAGAGACAGGAACTATGGCTACACCTTC. Its protein is CASSRDRNYGYTF.

CDR3 DNA sequence: TGTGCCAGCAGCTTAGCGCGGGGGGCTGCAGATACGCAGTATTTT. This codes for CASSLARGAADTQYF. The chain is built from TRBV7-2 and TRBJ2-3, with 8 bases identical to TRBD2. Germline CDR1 SGHTA, CDR2 FQGNSA. The CDR3 runs to 15 residues. V lost 0 bases and J lost 4; bases outside the gene matches: 3. Full variable domain (remainder filled in from reference TRBV7-2 and TRBJ2-3): GAGVSQSPSNKVTEKGKDVELRCDPISGHTALYWYRQSLGQGLEFLIYFQGNSAPDKSGLPSDRFSAERTGGSVSTLTIQRTQQEDSAVYLCASSLARGAADTQYFGPGTRLTVL.